The rows below give T cell receptor beta chains drawn from one sample of a study of patients and donors after allogeneic stem cell transplantation. TCRdb used MiXCR to reprocess the RT-PCR reads, holding one entry per CDR3 protein. This sample carries roughly 230,000 distinct CDR3 sequences, around 14% of them seen once, and the ten largest clones take 9.5% to 13%. The material sequenced was blood, either unsorted or a sorted T cell fraction (not recorded which). The origin of the receptors is a human donor who was either an allogeneic HSCT recipient or a stem cell or donor lymphocyte infusion donor (not recorded which). It is not recorded whose cells these are; they may come from a transplant donor. CDR3s include the opening cysteine and the closing phenylalanine or tryptophan. The D gene is left open where the match is weak. Rows give clone size only sometimes, using once, few, many, or a class for an expanded clone.

v_call: TRBV12-3/TRBV12-4
clone_size: many
d_call: TRBD1
j_call: TRBJ1-2
cdr3_nt: TGTGCCAGCAGGACCGGGACAGGGGATGGCTACACCTTC
cdr3_aa: CASRTGTGDGYTF

v_call: TRBV5-8
clone_size: .
d_call: .
j_call: TRBJ2-1
cdr3_nt: TGTGCCACCACTTTGACTAGTAACTACAATGAGCAGTTCTTC
cdr3_aa: CATTLTSNYNEQFF

v_call: TRBV5-6
clone_size: few
d_call: TRBD2
j_call: TRBJ2-1
cdr3_nt: TGTGCCAGCAGCTTCGGACTAGACTCCTACAATGAGCAGTTCTTC
cdr3_aa: CASSFGLDSYNEQFF

v_call: TRBV6-2/TRBV6-3
clone_size: .
d_call: TRBD1
j_call: TRBJ1-1
cdr3_nt: TGTGCCAGCAGCATAAAGGGGGCCGGCACTGAAGCTTTCTTT
cdr3_aa: CASSIKGAGTEAFF

v_call: TRBV4-1
clone_size: many
d_call: .
j_call: TRBJ1-2
cdr3_nt: TGCGCCAGCAGCCAAGTACCGCCGACGGCCGGCTACACCTTC
cdr3_aa: CASSQVPPTAGYTF

v_call: TRBV5-1
clone_size: many
d_call: .
j_call: TRBJ1-1
cdr3_nt: TGCGCCAGCAGCTCTAAGCCCGGGACCTTGGGCGCTGAAGCTTTCTTT
cdr3_aa: CASSSKPGTLGAEAFF

v_call: TRBV7-2
clone_size: many
d_call: TRBD2
j_call: TRBJ2-1
cdr3_nt: TGTGCCAGCAGGCTGGGACTAGCGGGGGCTCACAATGAGCAGTTCTTC
cdr3_aa: CASRLGLAGAHNEQFF

v_call: TRBV6-5
clone_size: few
d_call: TRBD1
j_call: TRBJ1-4
cdr3_nt: TGTGCCAGCAGTTATAGAGGGACAGGGGGGGAAAAACTGTTTTTT
cdr3_aa: CASSYRGTGGEKLFF

v_call: TRBV3-1
clone_size: .
d_call: .
j_call: TRBJ1-2
cdr3_nt: TGTGCCAGCAGCCAAGGGATCGTCGGGGACTATGGCTACACCTTC
cdr3_aa: CASSQGIVGDYGYTF

v_call: TRBV27
clone_size: few
d_call: TRBD2
j_call: TRBJ2-1
cdr3_nt: TGTGCCAGCAGTTCTACTAGCGGGGGGCTCCGTGAGCAGTTCTTC
cdr3_aa: CASSSTSGGLREQFF

v_call: TRBV7-2
clone_size: few
d_call: TRBD2
j_call: TRBJ2-2
cdr3_nt: TGTGCCAGCAGCCCTAAGCGGGGTAGGGCCGGGGAGCTGTTTTTT
cdr3_aa: CASSPKRGRAGELFF

v_call: TRBV19
clone_size: .
d_call: .
j_call: TRBJ2-2
cdr3_nt: TGTGCCAGTAGTATCGAAGGTTTTTGGACCGGGGAGCTGTTTTTT
cdr3_aa: CASSIEGFWTGELFF

v_call: TRBV7-2
clone_size: .
d_call: .
j_call: TRBJ2-3
cdr3_nt: TGTGCCAGCAGCTTAGATGGTTTCAGCACAGATACGCAGTATTTT
cdr3_aa: CASSLDGFSTDTQYF

v_call: TRBV19
clone_size: few
d_call: .
j_call: TRBJ2-7
cdr3_nt: TGTGCCAGTAGTATTACGGTCAGGGTGGACGAGCAGTACTTC
cdr3_aa: CASSITVRVDEQYF

v_call: TRBV6-5
clone_size: .
d_call: .
j_call: TRBJ1-2
cdr3_nt: TGTGCCAGCAGTTACTCGATTCCTTCTGAGTACGGCTACACCTTC
cdr3_aa: CASSYSIPSEYGYTF

v_call: TRBV5-4
clone_size: many
d_call: .
j_call: TRBJ1-2
cdr3_nt: TGTGCCAGCAGCTTTGAGAAGCCCGCCTATGGCTACACCTTC
cdr3_aa: CASSFEKPAYGYTF

v_call: TRBV12-3/TRBV12-4
clone_size: .
d_call: .
j_call: TRBJ1-1
cdr3_nt: TGTGCCAGCAGTTTTGCTGTCTCAGATTACACTGAAGCTTTCTTT
cdr3_aa: CASSFAVSDYTEAFF

v_call: TRBV7-2
clone_size: few
d_call: .
j_call: TRBJ2-7
cdr3_nt: TGTGCCAGCAGCTTACACCAAAAGATCCACGAGCAGTACTTC
cdr3_aa: CASSLHQKIHEQYF

v_call: TRBV5-1
clone_size: .
d_call: .
j_call: TRBJ2-6
cdr3_nt: TGCGCCAGCAGCGCGACGGGTTTCTCTGGGGCCAACGTCCTGACTTTC
cdr3_aa: CASSATGFSGANVLTF

v_call: TRBV7-9
clone_size: many
d_call: .
j_call: TRBJ1-1
cdr3_nt: TGTGCCAGCAGCGAGCAGCGTTCTGAAGCTTTCTTT
cdr3_aa: CASSEQRSEAFF

v_call: TRBV20-1
clone_size: .
d_call: .
j_call: TRBJ2-7
cdr3_nt: TGCAGTGCTAGAGCAGTGAGTTCCGAGCAGTACTTC
cdr3_aa: CSARAVSSEQYF

v_call: TRBV5-6
clone_size: .
d_call: .
j_call: TRBJ1-6
cdr3_nt: TGTGCCAGCAGCGCCAGTCTCTATAATTCACCCCTCCACTTT
cdr3_aa: CASSASLYNSPLHF